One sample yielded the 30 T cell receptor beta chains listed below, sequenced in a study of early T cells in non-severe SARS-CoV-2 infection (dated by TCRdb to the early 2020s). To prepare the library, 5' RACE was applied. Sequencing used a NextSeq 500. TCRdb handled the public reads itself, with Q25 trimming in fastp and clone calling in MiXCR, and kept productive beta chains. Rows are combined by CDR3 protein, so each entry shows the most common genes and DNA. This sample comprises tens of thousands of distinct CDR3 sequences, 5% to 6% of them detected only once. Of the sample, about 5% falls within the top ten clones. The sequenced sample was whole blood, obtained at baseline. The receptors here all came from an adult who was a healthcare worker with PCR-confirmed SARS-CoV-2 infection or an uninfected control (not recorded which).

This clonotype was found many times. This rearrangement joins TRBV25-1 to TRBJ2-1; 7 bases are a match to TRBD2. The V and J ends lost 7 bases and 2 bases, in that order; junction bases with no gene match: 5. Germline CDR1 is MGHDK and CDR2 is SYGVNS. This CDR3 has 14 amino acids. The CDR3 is CASIPGGTYNEQFF. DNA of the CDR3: TGTGCCAGCATCCCGGGGGGAACCTACAATGAGCAGTTCTTC.

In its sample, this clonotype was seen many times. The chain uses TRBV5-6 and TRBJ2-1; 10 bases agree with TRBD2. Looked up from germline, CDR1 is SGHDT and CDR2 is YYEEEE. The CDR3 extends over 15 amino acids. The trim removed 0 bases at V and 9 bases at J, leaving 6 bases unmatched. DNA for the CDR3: TGTGCCAGCAGCTTGGGAGCGGGAGGGGGCATTGAGCAGTTCTTC. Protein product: CASSLGAGGGIEQFF.

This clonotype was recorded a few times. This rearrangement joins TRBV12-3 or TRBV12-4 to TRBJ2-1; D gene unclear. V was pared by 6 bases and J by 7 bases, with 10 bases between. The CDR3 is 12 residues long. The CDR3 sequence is CASRVGWNEQFF. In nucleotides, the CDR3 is TGTGCCAGCAGAGTGGGGTGGAATGAGCAGTTCTTC.

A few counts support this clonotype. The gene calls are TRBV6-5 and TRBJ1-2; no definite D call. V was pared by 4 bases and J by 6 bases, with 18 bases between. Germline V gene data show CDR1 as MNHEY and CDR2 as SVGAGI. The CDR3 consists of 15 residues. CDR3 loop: CASSSIHRGEDGYTF. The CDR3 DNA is TGTGCCAGCAGTTCCATACATCGTGGTGAAGATGGCTACACCTTC.

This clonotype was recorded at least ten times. For the CDR3, the DNA is TGTGCCAGCAGTCAAACCTCCGGGACTTCAGACAATGAGCAGTTCTTC. Encoded protein: CASSQTSGTSDNEQFF. The V and J genes are TRBV28 and TRBJ2-1; D may be TRBD2 (6 bases). In germline, CDR1 is MDHEN, CDR2 SYDVKM. Trimming removed 5 bases at V and 5 bases at J, with 19 bases between. The CDR3 is 16 residues long.

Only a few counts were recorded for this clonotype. The CDR3 sequence: CSASYTSNTEAFF. CDR3 nucleotide sequence: TGCAGTGCTAGTTACACATCGAACACTGAAGCTTTCTTT. The genes are TRBV20-1 and TRBJ1-1; D unresolved. Germline assignment: CDR1 DFQATT and CDR2 SNEGSKA (reference sequence). The CDR3 covers 13 residues. V shed 3 bases and J shed 1 base, with 9 bases lying between them.

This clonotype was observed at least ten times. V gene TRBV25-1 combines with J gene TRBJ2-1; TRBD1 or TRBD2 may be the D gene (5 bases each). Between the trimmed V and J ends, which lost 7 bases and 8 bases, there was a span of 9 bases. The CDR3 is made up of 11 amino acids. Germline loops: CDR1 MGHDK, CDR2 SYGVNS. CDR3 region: CASTVGDEQFF. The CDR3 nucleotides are TGTGCCAGCACCGTGGGGGATGAGCAGTTCTTC.

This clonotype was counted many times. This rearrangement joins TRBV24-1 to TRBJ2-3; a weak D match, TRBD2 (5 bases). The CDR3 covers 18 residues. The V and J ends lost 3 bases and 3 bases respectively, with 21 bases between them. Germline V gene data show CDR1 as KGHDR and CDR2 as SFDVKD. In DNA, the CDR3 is TGTGCCACCAGTGATCCCGCGTTAAGGGAGAGTGGGACAGATACGCAGTATTTT. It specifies CATSDPALRESGTDTQYF.

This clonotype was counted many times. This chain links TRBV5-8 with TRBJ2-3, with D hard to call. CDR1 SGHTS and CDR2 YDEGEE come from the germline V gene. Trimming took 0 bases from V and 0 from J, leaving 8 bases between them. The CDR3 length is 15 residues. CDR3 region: CASSLGGTSTDTQYF. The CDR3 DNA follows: TGTGCCAGCAGCTTGGGAGGCACTAGCACAGATACGCAGTATTTT.

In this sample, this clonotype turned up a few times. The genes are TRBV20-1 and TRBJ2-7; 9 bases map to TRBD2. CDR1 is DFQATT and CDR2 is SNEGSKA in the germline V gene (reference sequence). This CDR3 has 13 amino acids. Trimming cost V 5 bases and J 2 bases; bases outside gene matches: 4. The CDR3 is CSALAGAAYEQYF. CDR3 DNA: TGCAGTGCTTTAGCGGGAGCAGCCTACGAGCAGTACTTC.

In nucleotides, the CDR3 is TGCGCCAGCAGCCAAGATATATCGGCTAGCGGGACGAATGAGCAGTTCTTC. Protein product: CASSQDISASGTNEQFF. The V gene is TRBV4-1, the J gene TRBJ2-1; 9 bases align to TRBD2. V lost 0 bases to trimming and J lost 7 bases; unmatched junction nucleotides: 10. From germline, CDR1 is MGHRA and CDR2 YSYEKL. This CDR3 is 17 amino acids long.

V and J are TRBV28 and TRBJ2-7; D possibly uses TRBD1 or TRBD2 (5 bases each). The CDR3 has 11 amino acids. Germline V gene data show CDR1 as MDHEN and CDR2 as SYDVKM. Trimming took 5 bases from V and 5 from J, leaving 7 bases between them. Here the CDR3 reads CASSGGHEQYF. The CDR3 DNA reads TGTGCCAGCAGTGGGGGTCACGAGCAGTACTTC.

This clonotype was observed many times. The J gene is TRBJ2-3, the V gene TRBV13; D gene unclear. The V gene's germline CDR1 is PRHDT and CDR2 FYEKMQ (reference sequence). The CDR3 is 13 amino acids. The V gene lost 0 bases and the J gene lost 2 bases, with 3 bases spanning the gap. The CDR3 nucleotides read TGTGCCAGCAGCTTAGGGACCACAGATACGCAGTATTTT. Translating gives CASSLGTTDTQYF.

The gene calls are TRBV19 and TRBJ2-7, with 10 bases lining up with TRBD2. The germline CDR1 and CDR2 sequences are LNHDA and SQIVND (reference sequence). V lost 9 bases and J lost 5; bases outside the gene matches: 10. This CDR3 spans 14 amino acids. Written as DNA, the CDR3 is TGTGCCAGCCAAGCGGGAGGGCCTGGAAACGAGCAGTACTTC. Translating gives CASQAGGPGNEQYF.

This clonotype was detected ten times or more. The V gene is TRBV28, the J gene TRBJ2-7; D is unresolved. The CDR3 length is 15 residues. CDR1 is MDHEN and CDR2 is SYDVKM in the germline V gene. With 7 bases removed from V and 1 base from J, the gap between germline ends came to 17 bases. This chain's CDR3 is CASTSGSMGSYEQYF. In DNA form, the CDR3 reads TGTGCCAGCACCTCCGGAAGCATGGGGTCCTACGAGCAGTACTTC.

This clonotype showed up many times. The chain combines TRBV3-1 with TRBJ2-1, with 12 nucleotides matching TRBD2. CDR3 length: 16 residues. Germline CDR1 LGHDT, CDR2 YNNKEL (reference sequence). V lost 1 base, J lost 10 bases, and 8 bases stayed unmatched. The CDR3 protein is CASSQVEASGRAEQFF. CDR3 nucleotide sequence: TGTGCCAGCAGCCAAGTGGAGGCTAGCGGGAGGGCGGAGCAGTTCTTC.

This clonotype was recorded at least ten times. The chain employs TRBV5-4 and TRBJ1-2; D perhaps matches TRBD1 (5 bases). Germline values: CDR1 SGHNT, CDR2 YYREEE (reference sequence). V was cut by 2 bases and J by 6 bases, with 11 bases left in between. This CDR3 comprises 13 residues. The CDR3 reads CASSFLGEDGYTF. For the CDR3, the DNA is TGTGCCAGCAGCTTCTTAGGGGAGGATGGCTACACCTTC. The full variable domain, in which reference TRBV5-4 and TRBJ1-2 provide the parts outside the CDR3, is ETGVTQSPTHLIKTRGQQVTLRCSSQSGHNTVSWYQQALGQGPQFIFQYYREEENGRGNFPPRFSGLQFPNYSSELNVNALELDDSALYLCASSFLGEDGYTFGSGTRLTVV.

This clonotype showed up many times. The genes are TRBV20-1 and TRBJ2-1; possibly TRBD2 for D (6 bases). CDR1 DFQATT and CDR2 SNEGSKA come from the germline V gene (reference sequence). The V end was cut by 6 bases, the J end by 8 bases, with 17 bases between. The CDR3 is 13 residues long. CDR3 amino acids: CSAQQRARYEQFF. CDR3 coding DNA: TGCAGTGCCCAACAGCGGGCACGATATGAGCAGTTCTTC.

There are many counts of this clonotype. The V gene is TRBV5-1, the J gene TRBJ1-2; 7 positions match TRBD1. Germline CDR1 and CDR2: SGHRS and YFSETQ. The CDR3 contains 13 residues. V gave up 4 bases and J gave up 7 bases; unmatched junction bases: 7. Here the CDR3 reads CASSRTGDRGYTF. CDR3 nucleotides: TGCGCCAGCAGCAGAACAGGGGATCGTGGCTACACCTTC.

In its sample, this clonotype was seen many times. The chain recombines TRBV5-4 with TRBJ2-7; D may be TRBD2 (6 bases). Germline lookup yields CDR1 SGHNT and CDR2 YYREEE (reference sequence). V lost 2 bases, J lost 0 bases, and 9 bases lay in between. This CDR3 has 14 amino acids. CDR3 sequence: CASSLSGVSYEQYF. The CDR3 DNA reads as TGTGCCAGCAGCTTATCGGGGGTCTCCTACGAGCAGTACTTC.

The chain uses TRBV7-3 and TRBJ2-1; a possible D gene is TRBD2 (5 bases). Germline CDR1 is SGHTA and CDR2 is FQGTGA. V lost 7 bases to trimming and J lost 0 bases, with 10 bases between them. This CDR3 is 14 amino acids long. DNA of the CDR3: TGTGCCAGCAAAGGCGGAGGCTCCTACAATGAGCAGTTCTTC. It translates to CASKGGGSYNEQFF.

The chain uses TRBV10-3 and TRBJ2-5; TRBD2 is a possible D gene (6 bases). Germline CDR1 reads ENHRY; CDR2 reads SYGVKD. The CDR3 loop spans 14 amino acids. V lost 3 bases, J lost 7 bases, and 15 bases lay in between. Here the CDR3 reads CAISDGSGVWTQYF. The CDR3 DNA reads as TGTGCCATCAGTGATGGTAGCGGCGTCTGGACCCAGTACTTC.

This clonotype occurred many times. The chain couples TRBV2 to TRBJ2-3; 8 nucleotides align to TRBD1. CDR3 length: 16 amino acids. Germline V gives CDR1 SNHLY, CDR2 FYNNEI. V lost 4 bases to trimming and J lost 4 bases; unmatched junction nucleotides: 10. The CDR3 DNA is TGTGCCAGCAGTGGTAAGGGACAGGCCGCCTCAGATACGCAGTATTTT. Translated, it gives CASSGKGQAASDTQYF.

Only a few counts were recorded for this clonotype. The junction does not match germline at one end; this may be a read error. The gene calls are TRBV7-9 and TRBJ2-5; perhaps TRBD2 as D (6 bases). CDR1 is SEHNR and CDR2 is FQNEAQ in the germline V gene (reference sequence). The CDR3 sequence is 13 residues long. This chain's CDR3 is CASSQLTLDYQFF. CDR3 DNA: TGTGCCAGCAGCCAGTTAACCTTGGACTACCAATTCTTC.

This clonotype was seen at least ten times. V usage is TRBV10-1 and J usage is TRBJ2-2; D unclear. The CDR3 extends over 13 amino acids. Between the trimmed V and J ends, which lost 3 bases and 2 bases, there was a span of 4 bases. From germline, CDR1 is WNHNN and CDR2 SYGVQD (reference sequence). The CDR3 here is CASSDRNTGELFF. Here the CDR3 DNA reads TGCGCCAGCAGTGACCGAAACACCGGGGAGCTGTTTTTT.

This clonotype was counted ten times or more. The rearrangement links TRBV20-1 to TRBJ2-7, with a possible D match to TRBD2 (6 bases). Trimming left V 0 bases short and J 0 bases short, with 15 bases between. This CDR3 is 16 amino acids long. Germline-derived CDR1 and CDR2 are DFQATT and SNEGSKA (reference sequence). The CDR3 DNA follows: TGCAGTGCTAGAGATCCCAAGGTCGGGAGCTCCTACGAGCAGTACTTC. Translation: CSARDPKVGSSYEQYF.

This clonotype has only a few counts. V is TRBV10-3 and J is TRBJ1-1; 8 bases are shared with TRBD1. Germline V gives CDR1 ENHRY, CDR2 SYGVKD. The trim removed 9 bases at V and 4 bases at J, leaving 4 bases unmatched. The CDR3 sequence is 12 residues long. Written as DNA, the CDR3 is TGTGCCATTCAGGGGGCGGGCACTGAAGCTTTCTTT. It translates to CAIQGAGTEAFF.

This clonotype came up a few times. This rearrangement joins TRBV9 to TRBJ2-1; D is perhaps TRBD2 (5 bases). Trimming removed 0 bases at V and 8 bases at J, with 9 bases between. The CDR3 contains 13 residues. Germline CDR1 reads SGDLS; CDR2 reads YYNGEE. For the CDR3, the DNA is TGTGCCAGCAGCGTAGTAGCGTGGGATGAGCAGTTCTTC. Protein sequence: CASSVVAWDEQFF.

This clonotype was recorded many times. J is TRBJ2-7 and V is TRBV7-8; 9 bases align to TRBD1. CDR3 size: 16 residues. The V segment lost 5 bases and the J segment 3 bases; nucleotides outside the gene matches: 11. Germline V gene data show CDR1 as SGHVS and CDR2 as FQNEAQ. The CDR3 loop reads CASSPISGTGIYEQYF. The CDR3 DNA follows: TGTGCCAGCAGCCCAATATCCGGGACAGGGATCTACGAGCAGTACTTC.

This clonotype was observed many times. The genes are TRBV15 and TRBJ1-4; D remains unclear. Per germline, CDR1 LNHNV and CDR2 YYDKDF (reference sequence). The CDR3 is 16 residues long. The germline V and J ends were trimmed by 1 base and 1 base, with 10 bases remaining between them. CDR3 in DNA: TGTGCCACCAGCAGAGGTGGCCGCGTAACTAATGAAAAACTGTTTTTT. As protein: CATSRGGRVTNEKLFF.